This TCR beta chain was documented in a study of early T cells in non-severe SARS-CoV-2 infection. This CDR3 comprises 14 residues. Looked up from germline, CDR1 is MNHEY and CDR2 is SVGAGI. The trim removed 5 bases at V and 0 bases at J, leaving 3 bases unmatched. Individual cDNA molecules each received unique molecular identifiers attached to them. In TCRdb, the 5' RACE reads were re-called with MiXCR into one record per CDR3 protein. The table shows 90,000 to 130,000 distinct CDR3 sequences, with 9% to 14% occurring only once. This clonotype has a handful of counts. The rearrangement uses TRBV6-5 and TRBJ2-7; 8 bases align to TRBD1. The receptor was derived from an adult who was a healthcare worker with PCR-confirmed SARS-CoV-2 infection or an uninfected control (not recorded which). Sequencing used whole blood. The CDR3 DNA is TGTGCCAGCAGTAGGACAGGGAACTCCTACGAGCAGTACTTC. Its translation is CASSRTGNSYEQYF.